This T cell receptor (beta chain) is drawn from a study of T cells in Graves' hyperthyroidism and ophthalmopathy. The CDR3 runs 13 residues. V lost 5 bases and J 10 bases, leaving 12 bases between the germline ends. The germline gives CDR1 MNHEY, CDR2 SVGAGI. Researchers took RNA transcripts and amplified the TCR beta CDR3 regions from them. HTBI primers were the set used in a first-round RT-PCR of the TCR CDR3. TCRdb fed the multiplex PCR reads into MiXCR, producing one record per CDR3 protein. Of over 500,000 distinct CDR3 sequences in the sample, 40% to 55% were seen once. Input material: peripheral blood or thyroid tissue (not recorded which). The clonotype was recovered from an adult woman with Graves' disease, either hyperthyroidism or ophthalmopathy (not recorded which). The chain has TRBV6-5 and TRBJ1-6; D may be TRBD1 (6 bases). The CDR3 spells CASSNTGLSPLHF. The DNA for the CDR3 is TGTGCCAGCAGTAACACAGGGTTATCACCCCTCCACTTT.